This T cell receptor beta chain was retrieved from a study of identical twins (dated by TCRdb to 2016 to 2018). Background on the whole study: TCR alpha and beta repertoires from monozygotic twins, unrelated adults of various ages and cord blood were deep-sequenced to test whether fetal clonotypes persist. To rule out contamination, replicate twin experiments were performed at different times with different library preparation protocols. The study at large found these results: Compared with coincidental sharing between unrelated individuals, out-of-frame TCR alpha sequences shared between twins had an excess of sequences with low generation probability. Out-of-frame TCR alpha sharing in monozygotic twins was systematically underestimated by recombination models, whereas sharing between unrelated individuals was in agreement with the recombination models. Abundant cord blood beta clonotypes had fewer insertions, young adult naive repertoires showed a similar but weaker trend, and memory repertoires showed no such trend. Zero-insertion analyses could be partly confounded by invariant T cells such as MAIT and iNKT, although diverse VJ usage argued against such confounding for most clonotypes. Because the same donors could not be followed over many years, the conclusions relied on cross-sectional statistical analysis. In beta out-of-frame sequences, excess twin sharing was weaker, because having fewer shared sequences lowered the signal-to-noise ratio.

The CDR3 measures 11 amino acids from cysteine to phenylalanine. Only the CDR3 DNA is retained, 33 bases long and in frame from the first base. V gives up 5 bases and J gives up 6 bases, and the segment between their germline ends measures 7 bases. The germline V gene specifies SGHAT as CDR1 and FQNNGV as CDR2. Only healthy Caucasian donors were included. Miltenyi CD45RO+ enrichment and human naive T-cell isolation kits were used to isolate memory (CD45RO+) and naive T cells from PBMC. This clonotype was seen only a few times. What antigen it recognizes has not been identified. Base qualities are not at hand, and no much larger clone is one base apart. Library creation used 5' RACE. Sequencer: Illumina HiSeq 2000. Template switching added a universal primer binding site, and the final cDNA carried a unique molecular identifier that allowed TCR cDNA molecules to be counted accurately. First-strand cDNA for TCR alpha and beta chains was synthesized from specific primers in the conserved constant-segment region. To control for contamination, every cDNA library carried two barcodes: a SMART-Mk sample barcode plus Illumina barcodes. TruSeq adapter sequences, together with Illumina sample barcodes, were added in two successive PCR steps. Sequencing of the TCR alpha and beta cDNA libraries was done on the Illumina HiSeq platform using custom primers. Turning to the authors' computational methods: Raw reads were processed with MiGEC to extract unique molecular identifiers, and MiXCR was used to determine CDR3 positions. Recombination models were inferred per individual with the repgenHMM and IGoR tools using an EM algorithm. The analysis of shared clonotypes was done with the tcR package in R, with sharing normalized by the product of cloneset sizes. To study raw recombination free of thymic and clonal selection effects, out-of-frame nonproductive sequences were analyzed. The public reads were quality trimmed at Q25 with fastp and then assembled into clones with MiXCR by TCRdb, keeping productive beta chains. Merged by CDR3 protein, the rows form single entries marked with the most common genes and DNA. The V and J calls come from TCRdb's annotation, not from the publication. Present in this sample are hundreds of thousands of distinct CDR3 sequences, over 12% of which were seen just once. Of the sample, around 9.5% is held by the ten largest clones.

The V gene is TRBV11-2 and the J gene is TRBJ1-1; the D gene is not confidently resolved. Sequencing was carried out using memory (CD45RO+) T cells sorted from blood. The sample's cell subset or site label, decoded: CD45RO+ enriched T cells. This clonotype was obtained from a woman between 18 and 29 years old in good health. Read as DNA, the sequence is TGTGCCAGCAGCCCTAATGCTGAAGCTTTCTTT. The resulting protein is CASSPNAEAFF.